The 28 T cell receptor beta chains below were found in one sample sequenced in a study of metastatic and nonmetastatic thyroid tumors. Each patient came to thyroid surgery without any prior treatment (of any kind). TCRdb re-called clones via MiXCR from the PCR reads. The sample records about 40,000 clones, around 16% being singletons. The sequenced sample was tumor tissue. The receptors were sampled from a female donor with papillary thyroid cancer or a benign thyroid nodule (not recorded which). Some clones in this sample may be carry-over from other donors' samples.

As concerns this clone: A much larger clone is a single base away; this may be a read error. V gene TRBV12-3 or TRBV12-4 combines with J gene TRBJ2-1; either TRBD1 or TRBD2 may supply D (5 bases each). CDR3 length: 15 residues. The V gene lost 7 bases and the J gene lost 6 bases, with 19 bases spanning the gap. The CDR3 nucleotides are TGTGCCAGCATCCCGGAAGGGGAGAGTACCAATGAGCAGTTCTTC. Protein: CASIPEGESTNEQFF.

This clone was detected many times. The chain carries TRBV5-1 and TRBJ2-7; TRBD1 might be the D (5 bases). Trimming stripped 3 bases from V and 7 bases from J, with 14 bases between. This CDR3 has 13 amino acids. Germline V gives CDR1 SGHRS, CDR2 YFSETQ. CDR3 residues: CASSSQGAREQYF. In DNA form, the CDR3 reads TGCGCCAGCAGCTCTCAAGGGGCGCGGGAGCAGTACTTC.

This clone was seen repeatedly, ten times or more. J is TRBJ2-1 and V is TRBV5-1; D may be TRBD1 or TRBD2 (5 bases each). V lost 3 bases, J lost 5 bases, and 9 bases lay in between. This CDR3 is built from 13 residues. Germline V lookup: CDR1 SGHRS, CDR2 YFSETQ. DNA for the CDR3: TGCGCCAGCAGCTCCGGGACGGACAATGAGCAGTTCTTC. Translating it yields CASSSGTDNEQFF.

This clone was recorded at least ten times. A read error may explain this, as a much larger clone is one base away. Other nucleotide sequences from this sample produce the same CDR3. The V and J genes are TRBV6-2 or TRBV6-3 and TRBJ1-1, with D hard to call. The CDR3 consists of 16 residues. Germline lookup yields CDR1 MNHEY and CDR2 SVGEGT. Trimming stripped 0 bases from V and 1 base from J, with 12 bases between. The CDR3 DNA sequence: TGTGCCAGCAGTTACTCGATTGTCTATGGGAACACTGAAGCTTTCTTT. Translation: CASSYSIVYGNTEAFF.

In this sample, this clone turned up a few times. V is TRBV5-4 and J is TRBJ2-3; 9 nucleotides align to TRBD2. The CDR3 sequence is 17 residues long. The V segment lost 3 bases and the J segment 5 bases; nucleotides outside the gene matches: 13. Germline loops: CDR1 SGHNT, CDR2 YYREEE (reference sequence). The CDR3 sequence is CASSSRGIAGDGDTQYF. The CDR3 bases are TGTGCCAGCAGCTCCAGGGGTATAGCGGGAGATGGAGATACGCAGTATTTT.

This clone was seen repeatedly, ten times or more. This sequence joins TRBV25-1 and TRBJ2-2; 9 bases fit TRBD2. CDR1 and CDR2 (germline): MGHDK, SYGVNS. The CDR3 extends over 15 amino acids. V lost 5 bases and J lost 7; bases outside the gene matches: 8. CDR3 protein: CASSTLAGEVGELFF. CDR3 in DNA: TGTGCCAGCAGTACGTTAGCGGGAGAGGTCGGGGAGCTGTTTTTT.

This clone was recorded many times. The V and J genes are TRBV20-1 and TRBJ2-2, with 7 bases that match TRBD1. The CDR3 spans 13 residues. CDR1 and CDR2 (germline): DFQATT, SNEGSKA (reference sequence). After removal of 3 bases from V and 6 bases from J, the junction contained 4 bases not matched to a gene. The CDR3 coding sequence is TGCAGTGCTAGCGACAGGGTGGCCGGGGAGCTGTTTTTT. It codes for CSASDRVAGELFF.

In regard to this clone: Compared with germline, one end of the junction differs, possibly owing to a read error. The chain recombines TRBV7-8 with TRBJ2-5; D is ambiguous. Germline lookup yields CDR1 SGHVS and CDR2 FQNEAQ. The CDR3 runs 11 residues. This CDR3 reads CASSPRKTKYF. The DNA of the CDR3 is TGTGCCAGCAGCCCCCGCAAGACCAAGTACTTC.

This clone was seen many times. The V and J genes are TRBV28 and TRBJ2-7; unclear D gene. CDR3 length: 14 residues. Per germline, CDR1 MDHEN and CDR2 SYDVKM. Trimming shortened V by 2 bases and J by 2 bases, and 10 bases separated the two germline ends. The DNA for the CDR3 is TGTGCCAGCAGTTTACACGACCCCGCCTACGAGCAGTACTTC. It specifies CASSLHDPAYEQYF.

This clone was observed many times. The V and J genes are TRBV7-9 and TRBJ1-1; 9 bases line up with TRBD1. The V and J ends lost 5 bases and 9 bases, in that order; junction bases with no gene match: 13. Germline CDR1 and CDR2: SEHNR and FQNEAQ (reference sequence). This CDR3 spans 15 amino acids. The CDR3 sequence: CASSQGGQGVMQAFF. In DNA form, the CDR3 reads TGTGCCAGCAGCCAGGGGGGACAGGGTGTCATGCAAGCTTTCTTT.

This clone appeared a few times. V and J are TRBV9 and TRBJ2-2, with 8 nucleotides matching TRBD2. Trimming took 4 bases from V and 7 from J; bases not matched to a gene: 9. Germline-derived CDR1 and CDR2 are SGDLS and YYNGEE. The CDR3 runs 15 residues. The CDR3 region is CASSSGGGKDGELFF. In DNA, the CDR3 is TGTGCCAGCAGCTCCGGGGGGGGGAAGGACGGGGAGCTGTTTTTT.

This clone was seen ten or more times. CDR3 in amino acids: CASGPPPYTSDGTGELFF. The CDR3 bases are TGTGCCAGCGGCCCCCCCCCTTACACTAGCGACGGCACCGGGGAGCTGTTTTTT. The chain uses TRBV7-2 and TRBJ2-2; 7 bases are shared with TRBD2. Germline CDR1 reads SGHTA; CDR2 reads FQGNSA. Trimming cost V 8 bases and J 4 bases; bases outside gene matches: 19. The CDR3 runs to 18 residues.

This clone appeared many times. This chain connects TRBV20-1 to TRBJ1-4; D call uncertain. V was pared by 7 bases and J by 6 bases, with 18 bases between. The length of the CDR3 is 14 residues. The germline V gene has CDR1 DFQATT and CDR2 SNEGSKA (reference sequence). CDR3 region: CSGGRLKYDEKLFF. DNA for the CDR3: TGCAGTGGGGGTCGCCTAAAGTATGATGAAAAACTGTTTTTT.

This clone appeared many times. This chain links TRBV10-3 with TRBJ2-7; TRBD2 matches at 10 bases. This CDR3 has 14 residues. Losses at the gene ends were 6 bases for V and 6 bases for J; bases not matched to a gene: 8. CDR1 and CDR2 (germline): ENHRY, SYGVKD. This CDR3 is CAIRPLAGDFEQYF. The CDR3 coding sequence is TGTGCCATCAGACCTCTAGCGGGAGATTTCGAGCAGTACTTC.

A note on this clone: The junction departs from the called germline gene at one end, perhaps through a read error. V usage is TRBV11-1 and J usage is TRBJ2-2, with D perhaps TRBD1 or TRBD2 (5 bases each). Germline CDR1 is SGHAT and CDR2 is FQDESV (reference sequence). The length of the CDR3 is 18 residues. CDR3 sequence (DNA): TGTGCCAGTAGCTTAGGGCGCCGGACACTCCCGGGGACCGGGGAGCTGTTTTTT. Its translation is CASSLGRRTLPGTGELFF.

This clone was recorded at least ten times. The chain has TRBV28 and TRBJ1-4, with D possibly matching TRBD1 (5 bases). The V gene lost 6 bases and the J gene lost 4 bases, with 12 bases spanning the gap. CDR3 length: 14 amino acids. Looked up from germline, CDR1 is MDHEN and CDR2 is SYDVKM. The CDR3 region has the DNA TGTGCCAGCAGCGCGTGGGGGGGTAATGAAAAACTGTTTTTT. It codes for CASSAWGGNEKLFF.

Many counts were recorded for this clone. This rearrangement joins TRBV29-1 to TRBJ2-2, with 8 bases identical to TRBD2. Germline V gene lookup returns CDR1 SQVTM and CDR2 ANQGSEA. This CDR3 region has 15 residues. The ends lost 5 bases at V and 1 base at J; junction bases unmatched: 6. CDR3 sequence: CSVLSGSGNTGELFF. DNA of the CDR3: TGCAGCGTTTTAAGCGGGAGTGGGAACACCGGGGAGCTGTTTTTT.

The chain joins TRBV9 to TRBJ1-2, with D maybe TRBD1 (5 bases). CDR1 and CDR2 (germline): SGDLS, YYNGEE. The CDR3 runs to 14 residues. With 4 bases removed from V and 4 bases from J, the gap between germline ends came to 14 bases. The CDR3 DNA reads TGTGCCAGCAGCTCCATGGGGCAGTCCTATGGCTACACCTTC. It encodes CASSSMGQSYGYTF.

This clone was observed at least ten times. V gene TRBV7-6 combines with J gene TRBJ2-1; 9 nucleotides match TRBD1. V shed 5 bases, J shed 3 bases, and the junction held 8 bases outside the gene matches. This CDR3 has 16 residues. Germline-derived CDR1 and CDR2 are SGHVS and FNYEAQ. CDR3 DNA: TGTGCCAGCAGCCCGACCCGGACAGGGGTCTACAATGAGCAGTTCTTC. Translating gives CASSPTRTGVYNEQFF.

This clone was seen ten or more times. This rearrangement joins TRBV12-3 or TRBV12-4 to TRBJ1-1; TRBD1 matches 7 bases. After removal of 3 bases from V and 4 bases from J, the junction contained 5 bases not matched to a gene. The CDR3 is 14 residues long. The CDR3 loop is CASSFGTGATEAFF. The CDR3 DNA reads as TGTGCCAGCAGTTTTGGTACAGGGGCCACTGAAGCTTTCTTT.

The sample holds many counts of this clone. The V gene is TRBV12-3 or TRBV12-4, the J gene TRBJ1-1; a weak D match, TRBD1 (5 bases). Trimming cost V 2 bases and J 8 bases, with 18 bases left between them. The length of the CDR3 is 15 residues. In DNA form, the CDR3 reads TGTGCCAGCAGTTTAACCGGGACCGTTAAATTGGAAGCTTTCTTT. Its protein is CASSLTGTVKLEAFF.

This clone was counted many times. This sequence joins TRBV18 and TRBJ1-5; D not certain. The length of the CDR3 is 13 residues. From germline, CDR1 is KGHSH and CDR2 LQKENI. Between the trimmed V and J ends, which lost 4 bases and 5 bases, there was a span of 9 bases. CDR3 sequence (DNA): TGTGCCAGCTCACGAGACTTGGATCAGCCCCAGCATTTT. Its translation is CASSRDLDQPQHF.

Ten or more counts support this clone. DNA of the CDR3: TGTGCCAGCAGCTTATCCGTGGACAGCGCCTACGAGCAGTACTTC. This encodes CASSLSVDSAYEQYF. This sequence joins TRBV7-2 and TRBJ2-7; tentative D call: TRBD1 (6 bases). The germline CDR1 and CDR2 sequences are SGHTA and FQGNSA. The germline V and J ends were trimmed by 2 bases and 2 bases, with 13 bases remaining between them. This CDR3 has 15 amino acids.

This clone has a count of ten or more. The rearrangement links TRBV29-1 to TRBJ1-2; D unresolved. Germline assignment: CDR1 SQVTM and CDR2 ANQGSEA. The CDR3 runs to 12 residues. V lost 2 bases to trimming and J lost 8 bases, with 12 bases between them. This CDR3 is CSVERDRIGYTF. In nucleotides, the CDR3 is TGCAGCGTTGAACGGGATCGAATCGGCTACACCTTC.

This clone was detected many times. The chain carries TRBV3-1 and TRBJ2-1; a possible D gene is TRBD2 (5 bases). This CDR3 is 15 amino acids long. V dropped 1 base and J dropped 3 bases, with 10 bases sitting between them. Per germline, CDR1 LGHDT and CDR2 YNNKEL (reference sequence). The CDR3 DNA reads TGTGCCAGCAGCCAAGGAGCTGGGAGCTACAATGAGCAGTTCTTC. This encodes CASSQGAGSYNEQFF.

This clone was seen many times. J is TRBJ1-2 and V is TRBV3-1; tentative D call: TRBD1 (5 bases). The CDR3 has 14 residues. CDR1 LGHDT and CDR2 YNNKEL come from the germline V gene (reference sequence). The V gene lost 2 bases and the J gene lost 7 bases, with 14 bases spanning the gap. As DNA, the CDR3 is TGTGCCAGCAGCCAATCCTGGGGCTCCGGTGGCTACACCTTC. Amino acid sequence: CASSQSWGSGGYTF.

In this sample, this clone turned up many times. The V call is TRBV29-1, the J call TRBJ1-1; D ambiguous. Germline V gene data show CDR1 as SQVTM and CDR2 as ANQGSEA. V lost 7 bases to trimming and J lost 5 bases, with 2 bases between them. CDR3 size: 8 residues. The CDR3 loop reads CSATEAFF. CDR3 DNA sequence: TGCAGCGCTACTGAAGCTTTCTTT.

This clone came up many times. The chain has TRBV6-2 or TRBV6-3 and TRBJ2-7; possibly TRBD1 for D (5 bases). The ends were cut back, 5 bases at V and 5 bases at J, with 19 bases in the middle. CDR3 length: 15 residues. In germline, CDR1 is MNHEY, CDR2 SVGEGT. Here the CDR3 DNA reads TGTGCCAGCAGTCGCCCGACAGTTAGGGTGCACGAGCAGTACTTC. Translating gives CASSRPTVRVHEQYF.